This TCR beta chain came from a study of T cells after yellow fever vaccination. The study's findings and limits: In FACS-sorted repertoires, abundant clonotypes from the bulk population could appear as contaminants.

The germline gives CDR1 MNHEY, CDR2 SVGEGT. V was trimmed by 0 bases and J by 1 base, leaving 15 bases between them. The CDR3 has 18 residues. TCRdb re-derived calls from the 5' RACE reads in MiXCR, one entry per CDR3 protein. Here the sample spans about 580,000 distinct CDR3 sequences, about a sixth being singletons. Points on this clonotype: Antigen: not known.

The input for sequencing was PBMCs, taken 5 to 6 days after the first yellow fever vaccination. The TCR sequence derives from a man in his late teens or twenties who received the YFV17D yellow fever vaccine. This chain connects TRBV6-2 or TRBV6-3 to TRBJ2-2; D is possibly TRBD1 or TRBD2 (5 bases each). The chain's CDR3 is CASSYSRDAPWNTGELFF. In DNA, the CDR3 is TGTGCCAGCAGTTACTCTCGGGACGCGCCTTGGAACACCGGGGAGCTGTTTTTT.